A single sample is the source of the 25 T cell receptor beta chains below, sequenced in a study of T cell repertoires in cytomegalovirus infection (dated by TCRdb to between 2018 and 2021). TCRdb names Illumina HiSeq 1500 as the instrument used. The raw public reads went through TCRdb reprocessing: fastp at Q25, MiXCR clone calling, in-frame beta chains kept. Here each entry gathers all rows of one CDR3 protein and keeps the most common genes and DNA. Across this sample there are around 280,000 distinct CDR3 sequences, with approximately 15% seen only once. The ten largest clones add up to around 9.5% of the sample. Sequencing was done on a sample of PBMCs. These receptors were collected from a human donor in good health (CMV status not recorded). Some clones in this sample may be carry-over from other donors' samples.

This clonotype was counted many times. The chain recombines TRBV28 with TRBJ1-2, with 8 bases aligning to TRBD1. The length of the CDR3 is 14 residues. Germline lookup yields CDR1 MDHEN and CDR2 SYDVKM. With V trimmed by 5 bases and J by 8 bases, 10 bases remained unmatched. As DNA, the CDR3 is TGTGCCAGCAGTGCTCCGGGACAGGCGTTCGGCTACACCTTC. Its translation: CASSAPGQAFGYTF.

The CDR3 loop is CSARDRGGMYEQYF. CDR3 sequence (DNA): TGCAGTGCTAGAGACAGGGGGGGAATGTACGAGCAGTACTTC. The gene calls are TRBV20-1 and TRBJ2-7; D might be TRBD1 or TRBD2, each matching 7 bases. The CDR3 loop spans 14 amino acids. Germline lookup yields CDR1 DFQATT and CDR2 SNEGSKA (reference sequence). V was pared by 0 bases and J by 4 bases, with 13 bases between.

Comment on this clonotype: A clone one base away is much larger, so this may be a read error. V gene TRBV6-4 combines with J gene TRBJ2-1, with 8 bases that match TRBD2. V was clipped by 0 bases and J by 12 bases; unmatched bases: 10. The length of the CDR3 is 15 residues. Germline V gene lookup returns CDR1 MRHNA and CDR2 SNTAGT. The CDR3 sequence is CASSDSGTSSDVQFF. The CDR3 DNA reads as TGTGCCAGCAGTGACTCAGGGACTAGTTCGGATGTGCAGTTCTTC.

This clonotype was counted ten times or more. The V and J genes are TRBV24-1 and TRBJ2-2; tentatively, D is TRBD2 (6 bases). Germline assignment: CDR1 KGHDR and CDR2 SFDVKD. The CDR3 runs to 16 residues. The V end lost 3 bases, the J end lost 0 bases, and 10 bases lay between the germline ends. As DNA, the CDR3 is TGTGCCACCAGTGATCCGGGAGTTGCGAACACCGGGGAGCTGTTTTTT. It encodes CATSDPGVANTGELFF.

In this sample, this clonotype turned up many times. J is TRBJ2-1 and V is TRBV7-2; possibly TRBD1 for D (5 bases). The CDR3 has 15 amino acids. V was clipped by 3 bases and J by 11 bases, with 20 bases between them. CDR1 and CDR2 from the germline V gene are SGHTA and FQGNSA. The CDR3 bases are TGTGCCAGCAGCTTCGATCTCGGGCAGGGAAAAAAGCAGTTCTTC. This gives the protein CASSFDLGQGKKQFF.

This clonotype was recorded many times. The rearrangement links TRBV28 to TRBJ2-6, with 9 bases aligning to TRBD1. In germline, CDR1 is MDHEN, CDR2 SYDVKM. CDR3 length equals 18 residues. J was trimmed by 1 base and V by 5 bases; bases with no gene match: 9. CDR3 sequence: CASSTPGTGMSGANVLTF. CDR3 sequence (DNA): TGTGCCAGCAGTACACCCGGGACAGGGATGTCTGGGGCCAACGTCCTGACTTTC.

This chain joins TRBV9 and TRBJ2-1; D is possibly TRBD1 or TRBD2 (5 bases each). In germline, CDR1 is SGDLS, CDR2 YYNGEE. The CDR3 totals 15 residues. The germline V and J ends were trimmed by 0 bases and 6 bases, with 13 bases remaining between them. The CDR3 DNA sequence: TGTGCCAGCAGCGTAGGGGGGTCAGTTGGCAATGAGCAGTTCTTC. It is translated as CASSVGGSVGNEQFF.

This chain connects TRBV7-2 to TRBJ2-7, with 10 bases aligning to TRBD2. CDR3 length: 15 residues. Germline V gene lookup returns CDR1 SGHTA and CDR2 FQGNSA. V lost 2 bases and J lost 6; bases outside the gene matches: 7. The CDR3 sequence is CASSLMPSGSREQYF. The DNA of the CDR3 is TGTGCCAGCAGCTTAATGCCTAGCGGGAGTCGCGAGCAGTACTTC.

The chain joins TRBV6-5 to TRBJ2-7, with 11 nucleotides matching TRBD1. Germline CDR1 MNHEY, CDR2 SVGAGI. V shed 5 bases and J 3 bases; nucleotides not matched to a gene: 3. The CDR3 is 14 amino acids. The CDR3 DNA reads TGTGCCAGCAGTGGGGACAGGGGGATCTACGAGCAGTACTTC. Protein sequence: CASSGDRGIYEQYF.

There are many counts of this clonotype. CDR3 region: CASSPRSSGWNYGYTF. CDR3 DNA sequence: TGTGCCAGCAGCCCCCGATCCTCAGGGTGGAACTATGGCTACACCTTC. The V gene is TRBV7-2, the J gene TRBJ1-2; possibly TRBD1 for D (5 bases). In germline, CDR1 is SGHTA, CDR2 FQGNSA. The CDR3 is 16 amino acids. Deletions cut 5 bases from V and 2 bases from J, with 18 bases between.

The rearrangement links TRBV19 to TRBJ1-1; 8 bases fit TRBD1. CDR1 and CDR2 from the germline V gene are LNHDA and SQIVND (reference sequence). V dropped 7 bases and J dropped 5; count of bases not matched to a gene: 9. The CDR3 totals 14 residues. The CDR3 reads CASTPTGGRTEAFF. CDR3 in DNA: TGTGCCAGTACCCCAACAGGGGGTAGAACTGAAGCTTTCTTT.

The rearrangement links TRBV19 to TRBJ2-7; D call uncertain. CDR1 LNHDA and CDR2 SQIVND come from the germline V gene (reference sequence). The CDR3 runs to 13 residues. The V end lost 0 bases, the J end lost 6 bases, and 9 bases lay between the germline ends. The CDR3 reads CASSIDPRAEQYF. The CDR3 coding sequence is TGTGCCAGTAGTATAGACCCCCGCGCCGAGCAGTACTTC.

This chain joins TRBV5-5 and TRBJ2-7; no firm D call. V shed 3 bases and J shed 3 bases, with 7 bases lying between them. There are 12 residues in the CDR3. CDR1 SGHKS and CDR2 YYEKEE come from the germline V gene (reference sequence). The CDR3 nucleotides are TGTGCCAGCAGCTCCGAATTCTACGAGCAGTACTTC. Its protein product is CASSSEFYEQYF.

This clonotype was seen a handful of times. The chain is built from TRBV2 and TRBJ2-1, with 9 nucleotides matching TRBD2. Per germline, CDR1 SNHLY and CDR2 FYNNEI. Germline trimming cut 2 bases from V and 9 bases from J; bases unmatched to any gene: 14. The CDR3 covers 17 residues. As DNA, the CDR3 is TGTGCCAGCAGTGAAACTGGGGGGCGGGAGGGGCTACGTGAGCAGTTCTTC. Translating it yields CASSETGGREGLREQFF.

The V and J genes are TRBV18 and TRBJ2-7; 7 bases align to TRBD2. The CDR3 loop spans 15 amino acids. Germline trimming cut 3 bases from V and 2 bases from J; bases unmatched to any gene: 7. Germline lookup yields CDR1 KGHSH and CDR2 LQKENI. The CDR3 here is CASSPESGTTYEQYF. The CDR3 coding sequence is TGTGCCAGCTCACCCGAAAGCGGGACCACCTACGAGCAGTACTTC.

The chain carries TRBV28 and TRBJ2-2, with unresolved D. V gave up 3 bases and J gave up 6 bases, with 8 bases separating them. The CDR3 extends over 13 amino acids. CDR1 is MDHEN and CDR2 is SYDVKM in the germline V gene. CDR3 DNA sequence: TGTGCCAGCAGTTTCAACTTGCCCGGGGAGCTGTTTTTT. Translation gives CASSFNLPGELFF.

The chain uses TRBV20-1 and TRBJ1-6; TRBD1 matches at 7 bases. CDR1 DFQATT and CDR2 SNEGSKA come from the germline V gene (reference sequence). This CDR3 is 13 amino acids long. The ends lost 5 bases at V and 7 bases at J; junction bases unmatched: 5. The CDR3 region has the DNA TGCAGTGCTGGTCGGGACAGCAATTCACCCCTCCACTTT. Protein product: CSAGRDSNSPLHF.

This clonotype was counted at least ten times. The chain uses TRBV7-9 and TRBJ1-1; no reliable D call. CDR1 and CDR2 from the germline V gene are SEHNR and FQNEAQ (reference sequence). V was trimmed by 5 bases and J by 1 base, leaving 8 bases between them. The CDR3 contains 13 residues. The CDR3 sequence is CASSLQPNTEAFF. CDR3 nucleotide sequence: TGTGCCAGCAGCCTCCAACCGAACACTGAAGCTTTCTTT.

This clonotype has at least ten counts. J is TRBJ1-1 and V is TRBV5-1, with 9 bases lining up with TRBD1. The CDR3 totals 14 residues. V lost 8 bases to trimming and J lost 4 bases; unmatched junction nucleotides: 9. From germline, CDR1 is SGHRS and CDR2 YFSETQ. CDR3 in DNA: TGCGCCAGGAGCACAGGGGGCGGAGGCACTGAAGCTTTCTTT. Amino acid sequence: CARSTGGGGTEAFF.

This clonotype came up many times. For the CDR3, the DNA is TGTGCCAGCAGAGTTTCAGGGCGGGATCAGCCCCAGCATTTT. It translates to CASRVSGRDQPQHF. This chain links TRBV27 with TRBJ1-5; tentative D call: TRBD1 (5 bases). Per the germline V gene, CDR1 is MNHEY and CDR2 is SMNVEV (reference sequence). The CDR3 runs to 14 residues. V gave up 6 bases and J gave up 5 bases, with 14 bases separating them.

This clonotype was seen ten or more times. The chain uses TRBV27 and TRBJ2-3, with D perhaps TRBD1 (6 bases). This CDR3 is 22 amino acids long. In germline, CDR1 is MNHEY, CDR2 SMNVEV (reference sequence). With 2 bases removed from V and 4 bases from J, the gap between germline ends came to 34 bases. CDR3 sequence: CASSLQGRWGRRVPVGSDTQYF. The CDR3, as DNA: TGTGCCAGCAGTTTACAGGGGAGATGGGGTCGGCGGGTTCCGGTAGGGTCAGATACGCAGTATTTT.

The chain employs TRBV5-4 and TRBJ1-1; the match to TRBD1 covers 7 bases. This CDR3 comprises 15 residues. Losses at the gene ends were 0 bases for V and 6 bases for J; bases not matched to a gene: 8. CDR1 SGHNT and CDR2 YYREEE come from the germline V gene (reference sequence). The CDR3 sequence: CASSLGTGRRAEAFF. The CDR3, as DNA: TGTGCCAGCAGCTTGGGGACAGGTAGAAGGGCTGAAGCTTTCTTT.

The rearrangement links TRBV7-6 to TRBJ2-5; TRBD2 aligns across 8 bases. CDR3 length equals 15 residues. Germline V gene data show CDR1 as SGHVS and CDR2 as FNYEAQ. The J segment lost 3 bases and the V segment lost 3 bases, leaving 6 bases of the junction unmatched. The CDR3 DNA reads as TGTGCCAGCAGCTTGATTGCGGGGGGCGAAGAGACCCAGTACTTC. It codes for CASSLIAGGEETQYF.

This clonotype occurred many times. This sequence joins TRBV12-3 or TRBV12-4 and TRBJ2-7; TRBD2 agrees at 14 bases. The CDR3 is 15 amino acids. After removal of 6 bases from V and 4 bases from J, the junction contained 5 bases not matched to a gene. CDR3 loop: CASSLGLAGVYEQYF. As DNA, the CDR3 is TGTGCCAGCAGCCTGGGACTAGCGGGAGTTTACGAGCAGTACTTC.

This chain joins TRBV6-6 and TRBJ1-1; the match to TRBD1 covers 7 bases. The CDR3 covers 13 residues. Germline loops: CDR1 MNHNY, CDR2 SVGAGI (reference sequence). With V trimmed by 7 bases and J by 1 base, 3 bases remained unmatched. CDR3 in DNA: TGTGCCAGCATTAACAGGGGGAACACTGAAGCTTTCTTT. Encoded protein: CASINRGNTEAFF.